This T cell receptor (beta chain) was profiled in a study of shared clonotypes between healthy human individuals. The germline gives CDR1 SGDLS, CDR2 YYNGEE. The CDR3 is 15 amino acids. Trimming at V came to 0 bases and at J to 1 base, leaving 4 bases not matched to a gene. Profiled with immunoSEQ multiplex PCR; TCRdb holds only in-frame clones, not every one. The sample yields roughly 1,800,000 clones, about 95% seen once. Only CD45RO-negative cells positively selected for CCR7 counted as naive CD8 cells, so terminally differentiated effector memory CD45RA+ cells were excluded. The V and J genes are TRBV9 and TRBJ2-7, with 7 bases aligning to TRBD1. Sequencing was performed on naive CD8+ T cells sorted from blood. The TCR was taken from a man aged 18-30 years in good health. The CDR3 region has the DNA TGTGCCAGCAGCGTAGCGCAGGGACAGTCCTACGAGCAGTACTTC. This codes for CASSVAQGQSYEQYF.